This T cell receptor (beta chain) was recorded in a study of immune characterization of retroperitoneal liposarcoma. This CDR3 contains 13 residues. V gave up 5 bases and J gave up 4 bases, with 11 bases separating them. Germline-derived CDR1 and CDR2 are MNHNS and SASEGT. Each CDR3 protein gets one entry after TCRdb re-called the PCR reads with MiXCR. The sample has around 1,100 distinct CDR3 sequences, roughly a fifth seen once; the top ten hold around 12%. This clonotype is medium-sized (0.01 to 0.1%) in the sample. Sequences were obtained from tumor tissue. The chain is built from TRBV6-1 and TRBJ1-2; TRBD1 might be the D (6 bases). This TCR derives from a male donor with retroperitoneal liposarcoma. CDR3 sequence reads: CASSTDSTYGYTF. The CDR3 coding sequence is TGTGCCAGCAGTACGGACAGCACCTATGGCTACACCTTC.